The clone carrying this TCR beta chain was observed a few times. This sample stems from a study of CD4 and CD8 cells across lung adenocarcinoma regions. TCRdb analysed the PCR reads with MiXCR anew, one entry per CDR3 protein. The sample yields 15,000 to 20,000 distinct CDR3 sequences, approximately 50% seen once. Germline CDR1 is SGHAT and CDR2 is FQNNGV. V was trimmed by 2 bases and J by 7 bases, leaving 9 bases between them. This CDR3 contains 13 residues. The sequencing sample was made of CD8+ T cells from the margin of a lung tumor. The chain combines TRBV11-2 with TRBJ2-1; D gene ambiguous. The TCR was taken from a male donor with lung adenocarcinoma. The CD4 and CD8 labels of this study may be unreliable. CDR3 coding DNA: TGTGCCAGCAGCTTAAGCCCGGAAAATGAGCAGTTCTTC. Encoded protein: CASSLSPENEQFF.